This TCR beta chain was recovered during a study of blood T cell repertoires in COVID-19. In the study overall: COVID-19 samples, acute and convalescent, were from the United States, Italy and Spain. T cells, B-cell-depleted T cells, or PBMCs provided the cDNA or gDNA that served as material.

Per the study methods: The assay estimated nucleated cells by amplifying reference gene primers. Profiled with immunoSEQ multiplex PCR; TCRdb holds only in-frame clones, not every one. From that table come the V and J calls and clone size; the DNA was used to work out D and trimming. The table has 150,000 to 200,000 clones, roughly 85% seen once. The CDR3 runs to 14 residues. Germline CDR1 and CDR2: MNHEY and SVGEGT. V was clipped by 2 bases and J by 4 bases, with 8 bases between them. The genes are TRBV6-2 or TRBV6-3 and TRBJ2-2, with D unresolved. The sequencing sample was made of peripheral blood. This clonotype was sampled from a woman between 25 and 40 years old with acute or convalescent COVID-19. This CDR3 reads CASSYSASTGELFF. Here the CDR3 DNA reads TGTGCCAGCAGTTACAGCGCCAGCACCGGGGAGCTGTTTTTT.